A single sample gave rise to the 8 T cell receptor beta chains below, sequenced in a study of Tregs in tolerant kidney transplant recipients. Generated by immunoSEQ multiplex PCR, the TCRdb table keeps only in-frame clones and is missing some. The table has about 68,000 clones, around 83% seen once. The sequenced sample was CD4+ T cells from blood. These receptors originate from a human donor in good health.

This chain connects TRBV6-5 to TRBJ2-5; TRBD2 is a possible D gene (6 bases). Germline-derived CDR1 and CDR2 are MNHEY and SVGAGI. CDR3 size: 13 residues. V was clipped by 7 bases and J by 4 bases, with 13 bases between them. This CDR3 is CASKVGGGETQYF. CDR3 coding DNA: TGTGCCAGCAAGGTGGGAGGAGGAGAGACCCAGTACTTC.

V is TRBV5-1 and J is TRBJ2-7; no firm D call. The V gene's germline CDR1 is SGHRS and CDR2 YFSETQ. Trimming left V 4 bases short and J 2 bases short, with 16 bases between. The CDR3 has 15 amino acids. CDR3 sequence reads: CASSGIPKDPYEQYF. The CDR3, as DNA: TGCGCCAGCAGCGGGATCCCCAAAGACCCCTACGAGCAGTACTTC.

The V and J genes are TRBV18 and TRBJ1-1; D is possibly TRBD1 (6 bases). Germline lookup yields CDR1 KGHSH and CDR2 LQKENI. V lost 6 bases and J 5 bases, leaving 31 bases between the germline ends. The CDR3 covers 19 residues. The CDR3: CASSRDLGSGGLRGTEAFF. The CDR3 nucleotides are TGTGCCAGCTCCCGCGACCTGGGAAGCGGGGGCCTAAGGGGTACTGAAGCTTTCTTT. The whole variable domain, remainder taken from reference TRBV18 and TRBJ1-1, is NAGVMQNPRHLVRRRGQEARLRCSPMKGHSHVYWYRQLPEEGLKFMVYLQKENIIDESGMPKERFSAEFPKEGPSILRIQQVVRGDSAAYFCASSRDLGSGGLRGTEAFFGQGTRLTVV.

The chain recombines TRBV7-8 with TRBJ2-1, with a possible D match to TRBD2 (6 bases). The CDR3 has 13 residues. Germline assignment: CDR1 SGHVS and CDR2 FQNEAQ. With 4 bases removed from V and 13 bases from J, the gap between germline ends came to 17 bases. The CDR3 spells CASSSNPGLRQFF. The CDR3 nucleotides read TGTGCCAGCAGCTCGAATCCGGGACTCCGCCAGTTCTTC.

The rearrangement links TRBV12-5 to TRBJ2-2; tentatively, D is TRBD2 (6 bases). Germline V gene lookup returns CDR1 LGHNT and CDR2 FRNRAP. The CDR3 covers 15 residues. With 4 bases removed from V and 8 bases from J, the gap between germline ends came to 17 bases. The CDR3: CASGWGVAASGELFF. The DNA of the CDR3 is TGTGCTAGTGGTTGGGGGGTAGCGGCTAGTGGGGAGCTGTTTTTT.

The chain couples TRBV4-3 to TRBJ1-1; 7 nucleotides align to TRBD1. From germline, CDR1 is LGHNA and CDR2 YSLEER. This CDR3 has 16 residues. J was trimmed by 1 base and V by 4 bases; bases with no gene match: 9. DNA of the CDR3: TGCGCCAGCAGCCCCCAGCAGGGGGTCTGGAACACTGAAGCTTTCTTT. It is translated as CASSPQQGVWNTEAFF.

This clone was counted ten times or more. The genes are TRBV15 and TRBJ1-2; TRBD1 aligns across 8 bases. V was pared by 0 bases and J by 8 bases, with 11 bases of the junction left unmatched. There are 16 residues in the CDR3. Germline-derived CDR1 and CDR2 are LNHNV and YYDKDF (reference sequence). DNA of the CDR3: TGTGCCACCAGCAGAGATGGGTTGGACAGGGTCGGCGGCTACACCTTC. Encoded protein: CATSRDGLDRVGGYTF.

The V and J genes are TRBV6-5 and TRBJ2-5; either TRBD1 or TRBD2 may supply D (5 bases each). The length of the CDR3 is 15 residues. The germline CDR1 and CDR2 sequences are MNHEY and SVGAGI. V was trimmed by 4 bases and J by 1 base, leaving 13 bases between them. The DNA of the CDR3 is TGTGCCAGCAGTTTCCGGGACGGCACCCAAGAGACCCAGTACTTC. Amino acid sequence: CASSFRDGTQETQYF.